This section outlines one TCR beta chain sequence together with its context. Its antigen is unidentified. An end of the junction does not agree with germline; a read error may underlie this. The source of the sample is a study of cytomegalovirus exposure and HLA in healthy donors. General study findings and limits: There were some public TCRs occurring in many donors, but most TCR sequences were rare. Upon later analysis, TCR association rates were observed to vary by HLA locus, being highest for DRB1 and lowest for HLA-C. There were some V segments, including TRBV6-2 and TRBV6-3, excluded as indistinguishable.

In the PCR, 60 Vbeta and 13 Jbeta primers were used. Measured with immunoSEQ multiplex PCR; TCRdb has only the in-frame clones, and not every one. The sample shows 250,000 to 350,000 clones, about nine tenths of them seen only once. CDR3 size: 16 residues. The germline gives CDR1 MNHEY, CDR2 SVGAGI. Material for sequencing was PBMCs. The chain employs TRBV6-5 and TRBJ1-4, with D possibly TRBD1 on 6 matching bases. The source of this sequence is a man between 40 and 49 years old in good health and CMV-seropositive. This chain's CDR3 is CASSYGPRGGGEKLLF. The CDR3 DNA reads TGTGCCAGCAGTTATGGACCCAGGGGCGGTGGGGAAAAACTGCTTTTT.